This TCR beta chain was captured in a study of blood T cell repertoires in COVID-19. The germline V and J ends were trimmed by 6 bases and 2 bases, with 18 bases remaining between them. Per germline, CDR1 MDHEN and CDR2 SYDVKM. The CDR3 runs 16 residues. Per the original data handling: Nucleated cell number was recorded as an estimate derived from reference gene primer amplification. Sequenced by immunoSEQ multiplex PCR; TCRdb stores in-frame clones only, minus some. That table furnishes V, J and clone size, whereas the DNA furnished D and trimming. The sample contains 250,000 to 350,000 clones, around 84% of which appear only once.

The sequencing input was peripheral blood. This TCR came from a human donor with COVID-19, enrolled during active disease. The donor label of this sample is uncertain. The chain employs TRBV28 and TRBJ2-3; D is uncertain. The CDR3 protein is CASRGRQITSTDTQYF. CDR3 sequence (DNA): TGTGCCAGCAGGGGCCGCCAGATCACCTCCACAGATACGCAGTATTTT.